The clone carrying this TCR beta chain occurred once. Its antigen is not identified. The sample comes from a study of beta chain features in type 1 diabetes. The overall study: Patients shared similar age, gender and cell yields with healthy donors. Across every sample, over 100 million sorted cells were examined in total.

Germline V lookup: CDR1 SNHLY, CDR2 FYNNEI. Trimming took 6 bases from V and 0 from J, leaving 13 bases between them. The CDR3 runs to 15 residues. Notes on the study in general: Comparison showed that naive, central memory and Treg TCRB repertoires appeared more similar among patients than among healthy donors.

The isolated RNA, all of it, was reverse transcribed, so expressed TCRB transcripts were what got sequenced. Samples of naive, central memory and regulatory T cells yielded a mean of about 3.7 million reads. Profiled with immunoSEQ multiplex PCR; TCRdb holds only in-frame clones, not every one. The sample has about 410,000 clones; 14% are singletons. The rearrangement uses TRBV2 and TRBJ2-3, with a weak D call TRBD1 (5 bases). The sample was naive CD4+ T cells from blood. The clonotype originates from a man aged 25 to 45 in good health. The CDR3 DNA reads as TGTGCCAGCAGGACAGAGACGGTTAGCACAGATACGCAGTATTTT. Protein: CASRTETVSTDTQYF.